The entry below gives a single T cell receptor beta chain sequence along with its context. The data are from a study of shared T cell receptors in the human thymus. Data came from immunoSEQ multiplex PCR; TCRdb stores just in-frame clones and leaves some out. The sample lists hundreds of thousands of clones; approximately 88% were seen once. The ends were cut back, 1 base at V and 7 bases at J, with 2 bases in the middle. The CDR3 runs to 10 residues. The germline CDR1 and CDR2 sequences are SNHLY and FYNNEI. The sample was also reused in another study, on human thymus T cells. Per that paper: Those donating were healthy Finnish infants in corrective surgery for congenital heart defects. Thymus pieces cut out during corrective heart surgery were the tissue that was used. Reports from related research described highly overlapping thymic repertoires among unrelated individuals.

The sequence came from a boy younger than two with a congenital heart defect. This chain joins TRBV2 and TRBJ2-7; no clear D gene. The source material was thymocytes. The CDR3 loop reads CASSEVEQYF. DNA for the CDR3: TGTGCCAGCAGTGAAGTAGAGCAGTACTTC.